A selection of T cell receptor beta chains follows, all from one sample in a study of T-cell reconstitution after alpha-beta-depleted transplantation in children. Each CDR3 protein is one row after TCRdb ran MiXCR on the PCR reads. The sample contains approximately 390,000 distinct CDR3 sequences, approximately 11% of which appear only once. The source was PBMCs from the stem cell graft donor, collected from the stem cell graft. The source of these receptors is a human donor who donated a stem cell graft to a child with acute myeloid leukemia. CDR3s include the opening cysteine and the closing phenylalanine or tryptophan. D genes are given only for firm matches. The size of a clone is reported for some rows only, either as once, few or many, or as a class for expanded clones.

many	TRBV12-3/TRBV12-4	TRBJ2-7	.	TGTGCCAGCAGCTCCCCCCACGAGCAGTACTTC	CASSSPHEQYF
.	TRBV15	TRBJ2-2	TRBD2	TGTGCCACCAGCAGAGATACGGGACTAGCGGGGGGCCTAGGGGAGCTGTTTTTT	CATSRDTGLAGGLGELFF
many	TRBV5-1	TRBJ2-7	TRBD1	TGCGCCAGCAGCTGGGACAGGGATTACGAGCAGTACTTC	CASSWDRDYEQYF
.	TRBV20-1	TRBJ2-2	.	TGCAGTGCTAGGCCCCCAGGGGACACCGGGGAGCTGTTTTTT	CSARPPGDTGELFF
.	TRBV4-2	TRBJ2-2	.	TGTGCCAGCAGCCAGACCCCAGGCACCGGGGAGCTGTTTTTT	CASSQTPGTGELFF
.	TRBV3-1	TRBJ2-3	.	TGTGCCAGCAGCAACACCGGGACCCTCAGCACAGATACGCAGTATTTT	CASSNTGTLSTDTQYF
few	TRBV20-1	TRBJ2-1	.	TGCAGTGCTAGAGATGCGGCGGGTTACAATGAGCAGTTCTTC	CSARDAAGYNEQFF
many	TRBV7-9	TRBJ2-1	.	TGTGCCAGCAGCCCCGGGGACAACTTGCAAGACAATGAGCAGTTCTTC	CASSPGDNLQDNEQFF
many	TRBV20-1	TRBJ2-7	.	TGCAGTGCTAGAAACAGGGAATACGAGCAGTACTTC	CSARNREYEQYF
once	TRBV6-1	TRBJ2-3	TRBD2	TGTGCCAGCAGTATCGGACTAGCGGCCACAGATACGCAGTATTTT	CASSIGLAATDTQYF
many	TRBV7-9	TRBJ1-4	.	TGTGCCAGCAGCCGAACAACAACTAATGAAAAACTGTTTTTT	CASSRTTTNEKLFF
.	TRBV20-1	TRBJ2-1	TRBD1	TGCAGTGCCCAAGACAGGGTTTCTATCAATGAGCAGTTCTTC	CSAQDRVSINEQFF
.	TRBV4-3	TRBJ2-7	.	TGCGCCAGCAGCCAAGATCGAGCACTAACCGAGCAGTACTTC	CASSQDRALTEQYF
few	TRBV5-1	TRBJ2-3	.	TGCGCCAGCAGCTTGTATGGGTCAGATACGCAGTATTTT	CASSLYGSDTQYF
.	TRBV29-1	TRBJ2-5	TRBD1	TGCAGCGTTTCTACAGGGGCTAGAGAGACCCAGTACTTC	CSVSTGARETQYF
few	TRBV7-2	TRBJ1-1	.	TGTGCCAGCAGCTTATATTGGGGGAGCGTGAACACTGAAGCTTTCTTT	CASSLYWGSVNTEAFF
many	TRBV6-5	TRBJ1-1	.	TGTGCCAGCAGTTACTCTGGGGACCTGAACACTGAAGCTTTCTTT	CASSYSGDLNTEAFF
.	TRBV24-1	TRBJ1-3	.	TGTGCCACCAGTGATTCCGACCGAGGGGAAAACACCATATATTTT	CATSDSDRGENTIYF
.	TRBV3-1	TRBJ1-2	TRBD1	TGTGCCAGCAGCCACAATGACAGGGGGGCTGGCTACACCTTC	CASSHNDRGAGYTF
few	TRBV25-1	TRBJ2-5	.	TGTGCCAGCAGCGCCAAAACAGGGACCGAGACCCAGTACTTC	CASSAKTGTETQYF
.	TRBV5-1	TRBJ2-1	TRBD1	TGCGCCAGCAGCTTTGGTGGTACAGGGGTCAATGAGCAGTTCTTC	CASSFGGTGVNEQFF
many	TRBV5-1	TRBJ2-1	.	TGCGCCAGCAGCTTGACGGGAGTTATGGATGAGCAGTTCTTC	CASSLTGVMDEQFF
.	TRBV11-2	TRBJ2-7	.	TGTGCCAGCAGCCGAGGGAGGCAAGGAGAGCAGTACTTC	CASSRGRQGEQYF
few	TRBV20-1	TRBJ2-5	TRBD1	TGCAGTGCAATGACAGGGCAAGAGACCCAGTACTTC	CSAMTGQETQYF
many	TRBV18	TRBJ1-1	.	TGTGCCAGCTCACCAAGGGACGGTCAAGAAGCTTTCTTT	CASSPRDGQEAFF
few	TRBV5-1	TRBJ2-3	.	TGCGCCAGCAGCTTGGACGGGGGCTCGGATACGCAGTATTTT	CASSLDGGSDTQYF
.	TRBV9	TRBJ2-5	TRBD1	TGTGCCAGCAGCGAAGGGGGGACAGGGGGCGCGAAGACCCAGTACTTC	CASSEGGTGGAKTQYF
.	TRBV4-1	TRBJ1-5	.	TGCGCCAGCAGCCAAGATGCGTACGATAGCAATCAGCCCCAGCATTTT	CASSQDAYDSNQPQHF
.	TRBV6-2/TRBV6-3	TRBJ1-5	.	TGTGCCAGCAGTGATGTCCGGGCGGTTAATCAGCCCCAGCATTTT	CASSDVRAVNQPQHF
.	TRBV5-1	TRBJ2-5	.	TGCGCCAGCAGCCCGAGGGCTAGAGAAGAGACCCAGTACTTC	CASSPRAREETQYF
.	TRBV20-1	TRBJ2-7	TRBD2	TGCAGTGCTAAGGGACTAGCGGGACCAATAGCCTACGAGCAGTACTTC	CSAKGLAGPIAYEQYF
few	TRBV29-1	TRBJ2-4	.	TGCAGCGTCTCGAGGTGGGGGGAAGCCAAAAACATTCAGTACTTC	CSVSRWGEAKNIQYF
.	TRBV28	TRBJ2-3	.	TGTGCCAGCAGTTTCCTAGGGTCGGGCACAGATACGCAGTATTTT	CASSFLGSGTDTQYF
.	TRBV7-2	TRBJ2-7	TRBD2	TGTGCCAGCAGCTTACGGACGGGAGGAGACTACGAGCAGTACTTC	CASSLRTGGDYEQYF
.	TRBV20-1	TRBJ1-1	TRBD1	TGCAGTGCTAGAGAACCGGGACAGGGCGTCACTGAAGCTTTCTTT	CSAREPGQGVTEAFF
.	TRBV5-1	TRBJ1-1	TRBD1	TGCGCCAGCAGCCCCCAACAGGGGGGGAACACTGAAGCTTTCTTT	CASSPQQGGNTEAFF
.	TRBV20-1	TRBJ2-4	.	TGCAGTGCGTGGACAGTCCCCCAAAACATTCAGAACTTC	CSAWTVPQNIQNF
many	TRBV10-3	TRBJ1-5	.	TGTGCCATCACCGACGGGAAAAATCAGCCCCAGCATTTT	CAITDGKNQPQHF